This T cell receptor (beta chain) appears in the sequencing data of a study of T cells in Graves' hyperthyroidism and ophthalmopathy. Amplification of TCR beta CDR3 regions was performed using RNA transcripts as template. Primed by the HTBI set, a first-round RT-PCR was run on the TCR CDR3. Via MiXCR, TCRdb re-called the multiplex PCR reads, giving one row per CDR3 protein. The sample carries 250,000 to 350,000 distinct CDR3 sequences, about 17% recorded once. Each person with ophthalmopathy scored at least 3 on the Clinical Activity Score, reached NOSPECS grade 4 or higher, and had been ill under 3 months. Uncontrolled infection, other autoimmune disease, pregnancy and lactation each barred patients from inclusion. This clonotype appeared a few times. This receptor was taken from a woman in her sixties with Graves' ophthalmopathy. The sample taken for sequencing was blood.

CDR3 sequence reads: CASSQRTGGNEQFF. CDR3 DNA sequence: TGTGCCAGCAGCCAGAGGACAGGGGGTAATGAGCAGTTCTTC. The chain joins TRBV3-1 to TRBJ2-1, with 10 positions matching TRBD1. J was trimmed by 7 bases and V by 3 bases; bases with no gene match: 3. The V gene's germline CDR1 is LGHDT and CDR2 YNNKEL (reference sequence). There are 14 residues in the CDR3.